The T cell receptor beta chain described here comes from a study of blood T cell repertoires in COVID-19. Study background: Whether acute or convalescent, the COVID-19 samples came from the United States, Italy and Spain. Nucleic acid was either cDNA or gDNA, and it came from T cells, B-cell-depleted T cells, or PBMCs.

Profiling relied on immunoSEQ multiplex PCR, and the TCRdb table lists in-frame clones only, not all of them. The sample records 220,000 or so clones, about four fifths being singletons. With 0 bases removed from V and 5 bases from J, the gap between germline ends came to 18 bases. Germline CDR1 reads SGHRS; CDR2 reads YFSETQ. The CDR3 sequence is 16 residues long. This receptor was obtained from a woman between 35 and 50 years old with acute COVID-19. Sequencing used PBMCs or T cells enriched from blood (not recorded which). The genes are TRBV5-1 and TRBJ2-7, with D possibly being TRBD2 (6 bases). The CDR3 DNA reads TGCGCCAGCAGCTTGGAGGAGGCGTACACGGGAGACGAGCAGTACTTC. Protein: CASSLEEAYTGDEQYF.